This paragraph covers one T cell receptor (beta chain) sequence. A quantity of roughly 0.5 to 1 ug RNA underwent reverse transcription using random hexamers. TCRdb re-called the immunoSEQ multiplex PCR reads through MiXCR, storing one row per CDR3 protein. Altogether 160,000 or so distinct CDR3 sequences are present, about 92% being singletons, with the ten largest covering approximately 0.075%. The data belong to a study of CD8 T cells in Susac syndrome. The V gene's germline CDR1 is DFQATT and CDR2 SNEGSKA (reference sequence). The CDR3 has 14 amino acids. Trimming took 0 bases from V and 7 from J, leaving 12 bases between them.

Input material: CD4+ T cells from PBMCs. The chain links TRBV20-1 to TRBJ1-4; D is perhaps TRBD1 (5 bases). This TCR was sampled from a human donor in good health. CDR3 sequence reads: CSARDRTGLEKLFF. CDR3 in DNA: TGCAGTGCTAGAGATCGAACAGGTCTTGAAAAACTGTTTTTT.